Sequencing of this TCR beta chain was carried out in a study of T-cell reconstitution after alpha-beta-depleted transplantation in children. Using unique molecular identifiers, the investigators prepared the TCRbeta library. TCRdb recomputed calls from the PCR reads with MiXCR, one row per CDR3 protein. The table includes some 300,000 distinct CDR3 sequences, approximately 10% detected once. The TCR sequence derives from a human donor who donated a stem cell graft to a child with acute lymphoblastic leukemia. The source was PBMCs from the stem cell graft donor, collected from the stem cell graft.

The CDR3 sequence is CASNPGQAAFTEAFF. The CDR3 DNA follows: TGTGCCTCCAATCCTGGACAGGCTGCGTTCACTGAAGCTTTCTTT. J is TRBJ1-1 and V is TRBV10-3; 7 bases are a match to TRBD1. V lost 11 bases and J lost 4; bases outside the gene matches: 16. CDR1 ENHRY and CDR2 SYGVKD come from the germline V gene. The CDR3 contains 15 residues.